The 10 T cell receptor beta chains listed next were all sequenced from one sample in a study of blood T cells in healthy people across ages. A second about 6 to 11 cycle PCR used barcoded and J-beta primers. TCRdb called the 5' RACE reads again in MiXCR, with one record for every CDR3 protein. The table includes about 1.6 million distinct CDR3 sequences, 30% to 40% detected once. Specimen: blood. The receptor set was obtained from a woman aged 25 to 39 in good health.

The chain couples TRBV5-1 to TRBJ2-3, with 8 bases aligning to TRBD2. Germline lookup yields CDR1 SGHRS and CDR2 YFSETQ. The length of the CDR3 is 16 residues. V trimming: 1 base; J trimming: 3 bases; junction bases outside the gene matches: 7. The CDR3 protein is CASSLTVGGGTDTQYF. The DNA of the CDR3 is TGCGCCAGCAGCTTGACCGTCGGGGGGGGGACAGATACGCAGTATTTT.

The chain employs TRBV6-2 or TRBV6-3 and TRBJ2-5; TRBD2 agrees at 11 bases. In germline, CDR1 is MNHEY, CDR2 SVGEGT. The CDR3 consists of 16 residues. Trimming removed 0 bases from V and 5 bases from J; junction bases left unmatched: 5. CDR3: CASSYSRLAGGETQYF. The CDR3 bases are TGTGCCAGCAGTTACTCGAGGCTAGCGGGAGGTGAGACCCAGTACTTC.

The rearrangement links TRBV12-3 or TRBV12-4 to TRBJ2-1, with D perhaps TRBD1 (7 bases). The CDR3 runs 14 residues. The germline V and J ends were trimmed by 6 bases and 7 bases, with 16 bases remaining between them. CDR3 region: CASRLQGTGNEQFF. CDR3 nucleotide sequence: TGTGCCAGCAGATTACAGGGGACTGGAAATGAGCAGTTCTTC.

The chain joins TRBV6-5 to TRBJ1-2; 7 nucleotides line up with TRBD1. The CDR3 runs 12 residues. CDR1 and CDR2 (germline): MNHEY, SVGAGI. V was pared by 9 bases and J by 4 bases, with 5 bases of the junction left unmatched. The CDR3, as DNA: TGTGCCAGTCACTCAGGGGGCTATGGCTACACCTTC. Translated: CASHSGGYGYTF.

This chain links TRBV27 with TRBJ2-5, with D perhaps TRBD2 (7 bases). The germline V and J ends were trimmed by 5 bases and 5 bases, with 21 bases remaining between them. Germline CDR1 reads MNHEY; CDR2 reads SMNVEV (reference sequence). This CDR3 has 16 amino acids. CDR3 nucleotides: TGTGCCAGCAGTCTCGAGTTTTCGGGGGGCTGGGAGACCCAGTACTTC. Protein product: CASSLEFSGGWETQYF.

V usage is TRBV6-6 and J usage is TRBJ2-2; a weak D match, TRBD1 (6 bases). V dropped 0 bases and J dropped 4 bases, with 9 bases sitting between them. Germline V CDR1 and CDR2: MNHNY, SVGAGI (reference sequence). This CDR3 is 15 amino acids long. In nucleotides, the CDR3 is TGTGCCAGCAGTTACTCGATCAGGGGCACCGGGGAGCTGTTTTTT. Residues: CASSYSIRGTGELFF.

This chain uses TRBV7-8 with TRBJ2-5; maybe TRBD1 (6 bases). V was cut by 5 bases and J by 1 base, with 14 bases left in between. This CDR3 spans 15 amino acids. Per the germline V gene, CDR1 is SGHVS and CDR2 is FQNEAQ. The CDR3 here is CASSDGTKTQETQYF. CDR3 bases: TGTGCCAGCAGCGACGGGACAAAGACCCAAGAGACCCAGTACTTC.

This clonotype came up a few times. The J gene is TRBJ1-2, the V gene TRBV13; 9 nucleotides agree with TRBD1. Trimming took 1 base from V and 3 from J; bases not matched to a gene: 6. This CDR3 has 16 amino acids. Looked up from germline, CDR1 is PRHDT and CDR2 is FYEKMQ (reference sequence). The CDR3 here is CASSLARTGEYYGYTF. In DNA form, the CDR3 reads TGTGCCAGCAGCTTAGCGCGGACAGGGGAGTACTATGGCTACACCTTC.

This clonotype was counted only a few times. V and J are TRBV12-3 or TRBV12-4 and TRBJ1-6, with a weak D call TRBD1 (5 bases). The CDR3 sequence is 15 residues long. The V end was cut by 1 base, the J end by 4 bases, with 8 bases between. The CDR3 nucleotides read TGTGCCAGCAGTTTAGGGGGCGATTATAATTCACCCCTCCACTTT. Encoded protein: CASSLGGDYNSPLHF.

As DNA, the CDR3 is TGCGCCAGCAGCCCGTACCCAGATTACGGGAATGAGCAGTACTTC. Translation gives CASSPYPDYGNEQYF. V usage is TRBV5-1 and J usage is TRBJ2-5, with a possible D match to TRBD2 (5 bases). This CDR3 is 15 amino acids long. V gave up 4 bases and J gave up 11 bases, with 24 bases separating them. Looked up from germline, CDR1 is SGHRS and CDR2 is YFSETQ.